This T cell receptor (beta chain) was profiled in a study of blood T cell repertoires in COVID-19. On the study more broadly: PBMCs, B-cell-depleted T cells, or T cells provided the cDNA or gDNA that made up the material.

Cohorts were based on clinical histories the participants reported. CDR3 length: 14 amino acids. Per the germline V gene, CDR1 is MNHEY and CDR2 is SVGAGI. The V end was cut by 2 bases, the J end by 1 base, with 8 bases between. The table came from immunoSEQ multiplex PCR; TCRdb's copy has only in-frame clones and leaves some out. The table has about 170,000 clones, 89% seen once. This TCR derives from a woman aged 18-29 years who had recovered from COVID-19. The chain is built from TRBV6-5 and TRBJ2-5; the D is unclear. Sequencing was performed on PBMCs or T cells enriched from blood (not recorded which). The CDR3 nucleotides read TGTGCCAGCAGTTACGGCGGTCTCCAAGAGACCCAGTACTTC. It is translated as CASSYGGLQETQYF.